Listed below are T cell receptor beta chains from one sample, sequenced in a study of CD8 T cells in ankylosing spondylitis. In TCRdb, the 5' RACE reads were re-called with MiXCR into one record per CDR3 protein. Among around 150,000 distinct CDR3 sequences listed, under 45% were seen once. The specimen was synovial fluid, either unsorted or a sorted T cell fraction (not recorded which). These receptors originate from a male donor with ankylosing spondylitis. The CDR3 runs from the conserved cysteine through the conserved F or W. Each record gives: clone size, D gene, V gene, J gene, CDR3 protein, CDR3 DNA. D genes are given only for firm matches. Clone size appears in some rows only: once, few, many, or a class for an expanded clone.

-	-	TRBV9	TRBJ2-3	CASSAGPPPTDTQYF	TGTGCCAGCAGCGCCGGACCGCCCCCCACAGATACGCAGTATTTT
-	-	TRBV12-3/TRBV12-4	TRBJ2-2	CASSPSVRGAGELFF	TGTGCCAGCAGCCCGAGCGTCAGGGGCGCCGGGGAGCTGTTTTTT
-	TRBD1	TRBV20-1	TRBJ1-2	CSALQGPVGYTF	TGCAGTGCTCTACAGGGGCCGGTTGGCTACACCTTC
-	TRBD2	TRBV5-6	TRBJ2-7	CASSFGGISYEQYF	TGTGCCAGCAGCTTCGGGGGGATCTCCTACGAGCAGTACTTC
few	TRBD2	TRBV28	TRBJ2-7	CASSFLRLAGEQYF	TGTGCCAGCAGTTTTCTTAGACTAGCGGGCGAGCAGTACTTC
few	-	TRBV6-2/TRBV6-3	TRBJ2-1	CASSISLGNNEQFF	TGTGCCAGCAGTATATCCCTAGGTAACAATGAGCAGTTCTTC
-	-	TRBV10-3	TRBJ1-1	CAISQVGPDSTEAFF	TGTGCCATCAGTCAAGTGGGCCCCGATTCCACTGAAGCTTTCTTT
many	TRBD1	TRBV2	TRBJ2-7	CASSRDRDGSYEQYF	TGTGCCAGCAGTCGGGACAGGGACGGCTCCTACGAGCAGTACTTC
many	TRBD2	TRBV2	TRBJ2-5	CASSDWASGGETQYF	TGTGCCAGCAGTGACTGGGCTAGCGGGGGTGAGACCCAGTACTTC
few	-	TRBV3-1	TRBJ1-5	CASSQDLRNNQPQHF	TGTGCCAGCAGCCAAGATTTACGGAACAATCAGCCCCAGCATTTT
many	-	TRBV20-1	TRBJ2-3	CSASRGAGLTDTQYF	TGCAGTGCTTCCCGGGGAGCCGGTTTGACAGATACGCAGTATTTT
few	-	TRBV28	TRBJ2-7	CASRRWSYEQYF	TGTGCCAGCAGACGCTGGTCCTACGAGCAGTACTTC
-	-	TRBV4-1	TRBJ2-7	CASSQDLPGNSYEQYF	TGCGCCAGCAGCCAAGATCTTCCCGGGAACTCCTACGAGCAGTACTTC
-	TRBD2	TRBV20-1	TRBJ2-1	CSASAPSGSETYNEQFF	TGCAGTGCTAGTGCCCCGAGCGGGAGCGAGACCTACAATGAGCAGTTCTTC
-	TRBD1	TRBV12-3/TRBV12-4	TRBJ2-1	CASSRTGGTHNEQFF	TGTGCCAGCAGCCGGACAGGGGGGACCCACAATGAGCAGTTCTTC
-	-	TRBV20-1	TRBJ1-5	CSAKTGMGQPQHF	TGCAGTGCTAAAACAGGGATGGGGCAGCCCCAGCATTTT
-	-	TRBV13	TRBJ2-7	CASSNQGRFGEQYF	TGTGCCAGCAGTAACCAGGGGCGCTTTGGCGAGCAGTACTTC
few	TRBD2	TRBV3-1	TRBJ2-7	CASSRLAPQYF	TGTGCCAGCAGCCGACTAGCGCCGCAGTACTTC
many	-	TRBV4-1	TRBJ2-3	CASRSGWEDTQYF	TGCGCCAGCAGGTCAGGGTGGGAAGATACGCAGTATTTT
few	TRBD2	TRBV7-9	TRBJ2-3	CASSLVGTSTTDTQYF	TGTGCCAGCAGCTTAGTTGGGACTAGCACTACAGATACGCAGTATTTT
once	TRBD2	TRBV13	TRBJ2-3	CASSSRLAGDTQYF	TGTGCCAGCAGTTCCCGACTAGCGGGAGATACGCAGTATTTT
few	-	TRBV12-3/TRBV12-4	TRBJ2-1	CASSPLDSNNEQFF	TGTGCCAGCAGTCCACTTGACTCGAACAATGAGCAGTTCTTC
-	-	TRBV6-2/TRBV6-3	TRBJ1-3	CASSYTAGGSGNTIYF	TGTGCCAGCAGTTACACCGCCGGGGGCTCTGGAAACACCATATATTTT
-	-	TRBV10-3	TRBJ1-3	CATGRGSIYF	TGTGCCACCGGTCGTGGCTCCATATATTTT
many	-	TRBV6-2/TRBV6-3	TRBJ2-5	CASSGPSGQETQYF	TGTGCCAGCAGTGGACCCAGCGGGCAAGAGACCCAGTACTTC
-	-	TRBV7-6	TRBJ1-1	CASSLIGGTEMNTEAFF	TGTGCCAGCAGCTTAATAGGAGGGACCGAAATGAACACTGAAGCTTTCTTT
-	-	TRBV2	TRBJ2-1	CASSDSERIGEQFF	TGTGCCAGCAGTGATTCAGAACGGATCGGGGAGCAGTTCTTC
-	-	TRBV4-1	TRBJ1-1	CASSQGVRGGNTEAFF	TGCGCCAGCAGCCAAGGCGTCAGGGGAGGGAACACTGAAGCTTTCTTT
many	TRBD2	TRBV4-3	TRBJ2-1	CASSEGTSSLDNEQFF	TGCGCCAGCAGCGAAGGGACTAGCAGTCTCGACAATGAGCAGTTCTTC
many	-	TRBV4-1	TRBJ2-7	CASSQIQATYEQYF	TGCGCCAGCAGCCAAATACAGGCAACCTACGAGCAGTACTTC
-	TRBD2	TRBV20-1	TRBJ2-7	CSAKPLANSYEQYF	TGCAGTGCTAAACCACTAGCGAACTCCTACGAGCAGTACTTC
-	-	TRBV29-1	TRBJ1-1	CSVEPGVREAFF	TGCAGCGTTGAACCTGGGGTCCGTGAAGCTTTCTTT
-	-	TRBV25-1	TRBJ2-1	CASESSSYNEQFF	TGTGCCAGCGAGTCGAGCTCCTACAATGAGCAGTTCTTC
few	-	TRBV28	TRBJ2-3	CASSLSRSTDTQYF	TGTGCCAGCAGTTTATCCAGGTCCACAGATACGCAGTATTTT
few	TRBD2	TRBV6-2/TRBV6-3	TRBJ2-2	CASSLTSGRLRTGELFF	TGTGCCAGCAGCCTGACTAGCGGGAGATTAAGGACCGGGGAGCTGTTTTTT
-	-	TRBV30	TRBJ2-7	CAWDPGPRDEQYF	TGTGCCTGGGATCCCGGGCCTCGGGACGAGCAGTACTTC
-	-	TRBV6-1	TRBJ1-2	CASKPVDLNYGYTF	TGTGCCAGCAAACCGGTCGACCTGAACTATGGCTACACCTTC
-	-	TRBV20-1	TRBJ2-7	CSAQGLAELYEQYF	TGCAGTGCCCAAGGCCTAGCAGAACTCTACGAGCAGTACTTC
few	-	TRBV5-1	TRBJ1-1	CASSQFRVSMNTEAFF	TGCGCCAGCAGCCAATTCAGAGTTTCAATGAACACTGAAGCTTTCTTT
few	-	TRBV4-3	TRBJ2-3	CASSQECKRCGDTQYF	TGCGCCAGCAGCCAAGAATGTAAGCGGTGCGGAGATACGCAGTATTTT
-	-	TRBV30	TRBJ1-2	CAWSDPFGPYSNYGYTF	TGTGCCTGGAGTGACCCCTTTGGGCCCTACTCTAACTATGGCTACACCTTC
-	TRBD2	TRBV30	TRBJ2-1	CAWSVDRAGLGNEQFF	TGTGCCTGGAGTGTAGACCGAGCGGGGCTGGGGAATGAGCAGTTCTTC
-	TRBD2	TRBV11-2	TRBJ2-1	CASSLDRWRGGLGEQFF	TGTGCCAGCAGCTTAGATAGGTGGCGGGGGGGCCTAGGGGAGCAGTTCTTC
-	TRBD1	TRBV28	TRBJ1-4	CASSSGHRGAANEKLFF	TGTGCCAGCAGTTCCGGTCACAGGGGGGCTGCTAATGAAAAACTGTTTTTT